The clone carrying this TCR beta chain showed up just a few times. The data were obtained in a study of T cells in Graves' hyperthyroidism and ophthalmopathy. It was RNA transcripts that yielded the amplified TCR beta CDR3 regions. A first-round RT-PCR of the TCR CDR3 used the HTBI primer set. TCRdb itself ran the multiplex PCR reads through MiXCR, one entry per CDR3 protein. This table has approximately 400,000 distinct CDR3 sequences, 15% to 19% appearing once. This CDR3 contains 15 residues. Between the trimmed V and J ends, which lost 3 bases and 0 bases, there was a span of 11 bases. Germline-derived CDR1 and CDR2 are DFQATT and SNEGSKA (reference sequence).

Input material: blood. This TCR came from a woman aged 18-29 years with Graves' hyperthyroidism. V gene TRBV20-1 combines with J gene TRBJ2-2; no reliable D call. The DNA for the CDR3 is TGCAGTGCTAGCCCTCAAAGCCCGAACACCGGGGAGCTGTTTTTT. Translating it yields CSASPQSPNTGELFF.